This T cell receptor beta chain came from a study of OX40 agonist ivuxolimab in advanced cancers. Whole-study context: Patients were roughly 87% male with ages about 23 to 79, mean about 65. Study outcomes and limitations: In CD8+ T cells, expanded clones were on average more numerous than in CD4+.

With respect to this clone: Its antigen remains unknown.

Germline V gene lookup returns CDR1 SGHVS and CDR2 FQNEAQ. This CDR3 has 15 residues. Trimming stripped 5 bases from V and 3 bases from J, with 14 bases between. The method was immunoSEQ multiplex PCR; TCRdb's version includes in-frame clones alone and lacks a portion of them. Among 9,500 to 12,000 clones listed, 70% to 90% were seen once. Baseline, cycle 4 day 1, and cycle 7 day 1 were the blood sampling points. The rearrangement uses TRBV7-8 and TRBJ1-3; no reliable D call. Sample: CD4+ or CD8+ T cells sorted from blood, taken in a trial of the OX40 agonist ivuxolimab. This sequence originates from an adult with an advanced solid tumor such as melanoma, head and neck, liver or kidney cancer. CDR3 loop: CASSPLIQVGNTIYF. CDR3 nucleotides: TGTGCCAGCAGCCCTTTGATCCAGGTTGGAAACACCATATATTTT.